What follows is one TCR beta chain and its context. What it binds is not known. Only in-frame clones appear in the TCRdb table, and some are missing; sequencing was by immunoSEQ multiplex PCR. The sample has about 71,000 clones; 94% are singletons. These data originate in a study of OX40 agonist ivuxolimab in advanced cancers. Study outcomes and limitations: Determination of antigen specificity was not performed for the expanded peripheral T cells. Dose levels from 0.1 to 3.0 mg/kg saw CD4+ and CD8+ blood T cells expand clonally by week 6.

Germline V gene sequence: CDR1 LGHNA, CDR2 YSLEER. This CDR3 comprises 16 residues. The germline V and J ends were trimmed by 0 bases and 2 bases, with 12 bases remaining between them. This sequence originates from an adult with an advanced solid tumor such as melanoma, head and neck, liver or kidney cancer. The chain joins TRBV4-3 to TRBJ2-3, with D possibly called TRBD1 or TRBD2 (5 bases each). The material was CD4+ or CD8+ T cells sorted from blood, obtained in a trial of the OX40 agonist ivuxolimab. The CDR3 is CASSQDQAGTTDTQYF. In DNA, the CDR3 is TGCGCCAGCAGCCAAGATCAGGCAGGGACCACAGATACGCAGTATTTT.